The rows below give T cell receptor beta chains drawn from one sample of a study of cytomegalovirus exposure and HLA in healthy donors. Data came from immunoSEQ multiplex PCR; TCRdb stores just in-frame clones and leaves some out. The sample includes over 55,000 clones. Sequenced sample: PBMCs. The receptors derive from a boy younger than 18 in good health and CMV-seronegative. The CDR3 runs from the conserved cysteine through the conserved F or W. The D gene is left open where the match is weak. The listing skips clone size in some rows; elsewhere it reads once, few, many or a size class.

cdr3_length | clone_size | j_call | d_call | v_call | cdr3_nt | cdr3_aa
14 | NA | TRBJ1-2 | TRBD1 | TRBV6-5 | TGTGCCAGCAGTGACGGACAGGGGGCGCGGGGCTACACCTTC | CASSDGQGARGYTF
17 | NA | TRBJ2-3 | TRBD2 | TRBV27 | TGTGCCAGCAGTTTCCCAGGACTAGCGGGGGGGACAGATACGCAGTATTTT | CASSFPGLAGGTDTQYF
16 | NA | TRBJ2-3 | NA | TRBV7-9 | TGTGCCAGCAGCCCGGAATGGGACACAAGCACAGATACGCAGTATTTT | CASSPEWDTSTDTQYF
13 | NA | TRBJ2-2 | NA | TRBV7-9 | TGTGCCAGCAGCTTAGGAGGAACCGGGGAGCTGTTTTTT | CASSLGGTGELFF
14 | NA | TRBJ1-5 | NA | TRBV7-9 | TGTGCCAGCATAGGGGGTTATAGCAATCAGCCCCAGCATTTT | CASIGGYSNQPQHF
14 | NA | TRBJ2-7 | NA | TRBV2 | TGTGCCAGCAGTGAAACAGGCCCCTCTCCCGAGCAGTACTTC | CASSETGPSPEQYF
16 | NA | TRBJ2-2 | TRBD2 | TRBV7-6 | TGTGCCAGCAGGCAGGGCGGGAGGGCGAACACCGGGGAGCTGTTTTTT | CASRQGGRANTGELFF
13 | NA | TRBJ2-1 | TRBD1 | TRBV29-1 | TGCAGCGTCTGGGGACAGGGTGTCAATGAGCAGTTCTTC | CSVWGQGVNEQFF
11 | NA | TRBJ1-1 | NA | TRBV14 | TGTGCCAGCAGCCAAGATGGGAGGGCGTTCTTT | CASSQDGRAFF
13 | NA | TRBJ1-2 | NA | TRBV19 | TGTGCCAGTAGTATACGCGGATCCTATGGCTACACCTTC | CASSIRGSYGYTF
16 | NA | TRBJ2-1 | TRBD2 | TRBV4-3 | TGCGCCAGCAGCCACTTAGCGGGGAACTCCTACAATGAGCAGTTCTTC | CASSHLAGNSYNEQFF
16 | NA | TRBJ2-3 | TRBD2 | TRBV7-9 | TGTGCCAGCAGCTCGGTACTAGCGGCTTACACAGATACGCAGTATTTT | CASSSVLAAYTDTQYF
16 | NA | TRBJ2-7 | TRBD1 | TRBV28 | TGTGCCAGCAGTTTCATGAGACAGGGGACATCATACGAGCAGTACTTC | CASSFMRQGTSYEQYF
14 | NA | TRBJ2-1 | TRBD2 | TRBV5-4 | TGTGCCAGCAGCTTCCTAGCGGGAGGCGATGAGCAGTTCTTC | CASSFLAGGDEQFF
15 | NA | TRBJ1-1 | TRBD1 | TRBV6-5 | TGTGCCAGCAGTCGTGAGACAGGGGGCGTCGCTGAAGCTTTCTTT | CASSRETGGVAEAFF
15 | NA | TRBJ1-4 | TRBD1 | TRBV4-2 | TGTGCCAGCAGCCATGGGGGACAGGGGGAAGAAAAACTGTTTTTT | CASSHGGQGEEKLFF
13 | NA | TRBJ1-2 | TRBD1 | TRBV30 | TGTGCCTGGAGTCGGGACAGGGAGTTTGGCTACACCTTC | CAWSRDREFGYTF
14 | NA | TRBJ1-5 | NA | TRBV28 | TGTGCCAGCAGTTCCGGGGGGAGCAATCAGCCCCAGCATTTT | CASSSGGSNQPQHF
16 | NA | TRBJ1-1 | TRBD1 | TRBV6-6 | TGTGCCAGCAGTCTTTACCCGGGACAGGGGGGCACTGAAGCTTTCTTT | CASSLYPGQGGTEAFF
17 | NA | TRBJ2-7 | NA | TRBV7-8 | TGTGCCAGCAGCTTAGCCCGTGGACAGATACAACCCTACGAGCAGTACTTC | CASSLARGQIQPYEQYF
13 | NA | TRBJ2-7 | NA | TRBV29-1 | TGCAGCGTTGAGGCCAGGGGCACCTACGAGCAGTACTTC | CSVEARGTYEQYF
15 | NA | TRBJ2-5 | NA | TRBV7-2 | TGTGCCAGCAGCTTAAACCAGGGGCCCCAAGAGACCCAGTACTTC | CASSLNQGPQETQYF
15 | NA | TRBJ2-2 | TRBD2 | TRBV6-5 | TGTGCCAGCGGATGGAGACTAGCGGGAGCCGGGGAGCTGTTTTTT | CASGWRLAGAGELFF
15 | medium-sized | TRBJ2-3 | TRBD1 | TRBV6-4 | TGTGCCAGCAGTGAGACCGCAGGGGGCGTAGATACGCAGTATTTT | CASSETAGGVDTQYF
16 | NA | TRBJ2-3 | TRBD2 | TRBV15 | TGTGCCACCAGCGGCCGACTAGCGGGGGGGTCAGATACGCAGTATTTT | CATSGRLAGGSDTQYF
13 | NA | TRBJ1-2 | TRBD1 | TRBV6-5 | TGTGCCAGCAAGCGGACAGGCTTCTATGGCTACACCTTC | CASKRTGFYGYTF
16 | NA | TRBJ1-6 | NA | TRBV5-6 | TGTGCCAGCAGCTTGCCCGGGAGCTCCTATAATTCACCCCTCCACTTT | CASSLPGSSYNSPLHF
15 | NA | TRBJ2-7 | NA | TRBV5-4 | TGTGCCAGCAGCTGGGATCAGGGGGGCTCCTACGAGCAGTACTTC | CASSWDQGGSYEQYF
15 | NA | TRBJ2-1 | TRBD1 | TRBV9 | TGTGCCAGCAGCGTAGTTGGGACAGGGATCAATGAGCAGTTCTTC | CASSVVGTGINEQFF
14 | NA | TRBJ1-2 | TRBD1 | TRBV27 | TGTGCCAGCTGCCCAGCAGGGGGGAATAAGGGCTACACCTTC | CASCPAGGNKGYTF
14 | NA | TRBJ2-7 | NA | TRBV9 | TGTGCCAGCAGCAAAGGTGGGGGCTACTACGAGCAGTACTTC | CASSKGGGYYEQYF
15 | NA | TRBJ2-2 | TRBD2 | TRBV7-2 | TGTGCCAGCAGCTCAAGCGGGAGTGGGACCGGGGAGCTGTTTTTT | CASSSSGSGTGELFF
14 | NA | TRBJ2-7 | TRBD2 | TRBV7-9 | TGTGCCAGCAACCCGACTAGCGGTTGGGGCGAGCAGTACTTC | CASNPTSGWGEQYF